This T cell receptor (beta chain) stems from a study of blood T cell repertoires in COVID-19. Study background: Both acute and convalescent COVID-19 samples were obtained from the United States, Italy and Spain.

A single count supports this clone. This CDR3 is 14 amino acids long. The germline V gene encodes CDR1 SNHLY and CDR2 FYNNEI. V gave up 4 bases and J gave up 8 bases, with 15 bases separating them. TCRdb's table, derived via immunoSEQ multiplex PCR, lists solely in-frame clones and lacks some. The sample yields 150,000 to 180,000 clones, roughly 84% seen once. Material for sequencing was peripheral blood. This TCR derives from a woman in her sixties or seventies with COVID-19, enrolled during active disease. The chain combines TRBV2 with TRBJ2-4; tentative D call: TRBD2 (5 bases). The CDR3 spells CASSVGYGIDIQYF. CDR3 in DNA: TGTGCCAGCAGTGTGGGGTACGGGATTGACATTCAGTACTTC.